The entry below gives a single T cell receptor beta chain sequence along with its context. Its antigen is unknown. CDR3 length equals 15 residues. Germline CDR1 and CDR2: MNHEY and SVGEGT. V was pared by 2 bases and J by 1 base, with 11 bases between. These data come from a study of prognosis after radiotherapy for stage I lung cancer. Study-level information: There were 15 or so patients with newly diagnosed primary stage I lung tumors and several patients with oligometastatic NSCLC after surgical resection of the primary tumor. Findings and caveats of the study: The tumor specificity of expanded TCR clones remained undetermined.

From genomic DNA, two-round multiplex PCR was used to amplify TCR beta CDR3. For every TRBV and TRBJ gene, a specific primer was used in first-round PCR. There were universal primers used in the second PCR round. TCRdb re-called the multiplex PCR reads with MiXCR, one entry per CDR3 protein. The sample consists of about 24,000 distinct CDR3 sequences, roughly 40% of them appearing once. This sequence joins TRBV6-2 or TRBV6-3 and TRBJ1-1, with a tentative D call TRBD1 (6 bases). The clonotype was recovered from a donor of 50 years or more with non-small cell lung cancer. Specimen: PBMCs, collected before or after stereotactic body radiation therapy (not recorded which). CDR3 sequence: CASSYVGRGNTEAFF. The CDR3 region has the DNA TGTGCCAGCAGTTACGTCGGCAGGGGGAACACTGAAGCTTTCTTT.